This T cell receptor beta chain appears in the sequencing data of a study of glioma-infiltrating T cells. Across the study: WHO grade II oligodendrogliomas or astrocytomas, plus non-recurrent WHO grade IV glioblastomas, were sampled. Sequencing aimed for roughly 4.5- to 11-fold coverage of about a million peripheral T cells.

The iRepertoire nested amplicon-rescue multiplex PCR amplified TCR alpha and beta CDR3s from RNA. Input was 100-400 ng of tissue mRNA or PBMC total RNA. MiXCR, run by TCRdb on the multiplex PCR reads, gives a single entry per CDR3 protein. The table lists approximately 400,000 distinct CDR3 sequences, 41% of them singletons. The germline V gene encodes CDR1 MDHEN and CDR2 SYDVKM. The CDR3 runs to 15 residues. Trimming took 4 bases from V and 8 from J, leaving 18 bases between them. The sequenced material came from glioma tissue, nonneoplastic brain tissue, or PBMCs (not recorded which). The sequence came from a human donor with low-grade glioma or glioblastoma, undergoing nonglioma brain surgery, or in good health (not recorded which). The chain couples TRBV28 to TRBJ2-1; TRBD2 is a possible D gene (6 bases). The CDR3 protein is CASSSTWGRIDEQFF. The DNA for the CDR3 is TGTGCCAGCAGTTCCACCTGGGGGAGGATAGATGAGCAGTTCTTC.